The 25 T cell receptor beta chains given below trace back to one sample, sequenced in a study of Graves' ophthalmopathy and Graves' hyperthyroidism. Amplification targeted the TCR beta CDR3 regions, with RNA transcripts as the source material. RT-PCR with HTBI primers came first, then second-round multiplex PCR. TCRdb passed the multiplex PCR reads through MiXCR, listing each CDR3 protein once. The table includes hundreds of thousands of distinct CDR3 sequences, 35% to 50% detected once. The specimen was peripheral blood. These receptors were obtained from an adult man with Graves' ophthalmopathy.

This clonotype was seen many times. The rearrangement links TRBV7-3 to TRBJ1-1; D is perhaps TRBD1 (5 bases). The CDR3 covers 14 residues. The ends were cut back, 2 bases at V and 1 base at J, with 8 bases in the middle. Looked up from germline, CDR1 is SGHTA and CDR2 is FQGTGA. The DNA for the CDR3 is TGTGCCAGCAGCTTAGAAGGGGAGAACACTGAAGCTTTCTTT. This translates into CASSLEGENTEAFF.

The CDR3 DNA sequence: TGTGCCAGCAGCCGAGCGGGGGGGATCGTC. Residues: CASSRAGGIV. V usage is TRBV7-2 and J usage is TRBJ2-7; TRBD2 matches 10 bases. The CDR3 is 10 amino acids. Per germline, CDR1 SGHTA and CDR2 FQGNSA.

The V call is TRBV20-1, the J call TRBJ1-6; no reliable D call. The CDR3 has 13 amino acids. V lost 1 base, J lost 7 bases, and 8 bases lay in between. Germline V CDR1 and CDR2: DFQATT, SNEGSKA (reference sequence). In nucleotides, the CDR3 is TGCAGTGCTAGAGTGGGATTGAATTCACCCCTCCACTTT. Translation gives CSARVGLNSPLHF.

Remarks on this clonotype: With a much larger clone just one base away, this may be a read error. This sequence joins TRBV20-1 and TRBJ1-2; weak D call: TRBD1 (6 bases). Per germline, CDR1 DFQATT and CDR2 SNEGSKA (reference sequence). The CDR3 spans 13 residues. The CDR3 protein is CSAKGQANNGYTF. The CDR3 DNA is TGCAGTGCGAAGGGACAAGCTAACAATGGCTACACCTTC.

This clonotype was seen more than once but under ten times. V and J are TRBV7-2 and TRBJ2-2, with 11 bases fitting TRBD2. The CDR3 runs to 16 residues. Per the germline V gene, CDR1 is SGHTA and CDR2 is FQGNSA. J gave up 5 bases and V 3 bases, and 5 bases lay outside the gene matches. The CDR3 protein is CASSLPLAGGTGELFF. CDR3 nucleotides: TGTGCCAGCAGCTTGCCCCTAGCGGGGGGTACCGGGGAGCTGTTTTTT.

This clonotype was seen only once. The chain employs TRBV10-3 and TRBJ1-2; TRBD1 matches 7 bases. After removal of 7 bases from V and 1 base from J, the junction contained 6 bases not matched to a gene. The germline gives CDR1 ENHRY, CDR2 SYGVKD. This CDR3 comprises 14 residues. CDR3 coding DNA: TGTGCCATCAAGAGAACAGGGGTTAACTATGGCTACACCTTC. Translating it yields CAIKRTGVNYGYTF.

This clonotype was picked up many times. In DNA, the CDR3 is TGTGCCACCAGCAGGCCGTCCCAGGGGTACGAGCAGTACTTC. Translated, it gives CATSRPSQGYEQYF. The chain carries TRBV15 and TRBJ2-7, with a possible D match to TRBD1 (6 bases). CDR3 size: 14 residues. Trimming cost V 3 bases and J 4 bases, with 13 bases left between them. CDR1 is LNHNV, CDR2 YYDKDF, per germline (reference sequence). Drawing the rest from reference TRBV15 and TRBJ2-7, the complete variable domain is DAMVIQNPRYQVTQFGKPVTLSCSQTLNHNVMYWYQQKSSQAPKLLFHYYDKDFNNEADTPDNFQSRRPNTSFCFLDIRSPGLGDTAMYLCATSRPSQGYEQYFGPGTRLTVT.

V usage is TRBV2 and J usage is TRBJ2-7, with D perhaps assigned TRBD1 or TRBD2 (5 bases each). Looked up from germline, CDR1 is SNHLY and CDR2 is FYNNEI. There are 13 residues in the CDR3. V was clipped by 6 bases and J by 6 bases, with 15 bases between them. The CDR3 DNA follows: TGTGCCAGCAGGGGGGACCCCCCGGGCGAGCAGTACTTC. Translated, it gives CASRGDPPGEQYF.

This clonotype has just one count. This could be a read error, since a much larger clone is one nucleotide away. V and J are TRBV11-2 and TRBJ1-6; no firm D call. Germline V gene lookup returns CDR1 SGHAT and CDR2 FQNNGV. The CDR3 spans 15 residues. V shed 5 bases and J shed 0 bases, with 8 bases lying between them. The CDR3 protein is CASSDHSSYNSPLHF. CDR3 bases: TGTGCCAGCAGCGACCATAGCTCCTATAATTCACCCCTCCACTTT.

Only a few counts were recorded for this clonotype. The V gene is TRBV15, the J gene TRBJ1-5; D is possibly TRBD1 (5 bases). The CDR3 is made up of 16 amino acids. Germline V gene data show CDR1 as LNHNV and CDR2 as YYDKDF (reference sequence). V lost 6 bases to trimming and J lost 7 bases, with 22 bases between them. CDR3 nucleotide sequence: TGTGCCACCAGTAAAAATCGGGGGGGTGCAGGGCAGCCCCAGCATTTT. This codes for CATSKNRGGAGQPQHF.

This clonotype was recorded at least ten times. This chain uses TRBV29-1 with TRBJ1-6, with 7 bases identical to TRBD1. Germline V CDR1 and CDR2: SQVTM, ANQGSEA. CDR3 size: 14 residues. Trimming cost V 6 bases and J 6 bases; bases outside gene matches: 8. CDR3 region: CSVGDRVRNSPLHF. The CDR3 DNA sequence: TGCAGCGTCGGCGACAGGGTGCGTAATTCACCCCTCCACTTT.

The chain combines TRBV11-2 with TRBJ2-3; D remains ambiguous. V lost 3 bases and J lost 6, with 10 bases in between. Germline CDR1 is SGHAT and CDR2 is FQNNGV. This CDR3 contains 13 residues. The DNA for the CDR3 is TGTGCCAGCAGCTTCGAAACGGTCGATACGCAGTATTTT. This codes for CASSFETVDTQYF.

In its sample, this clonotype was seen a few times. The J gene is TRBJ2-2, the V gene TRBV7-9, with 7 bases matching TRBD1. V gave up 3 bases and J gave up 6 bases; unmatched junction bases: 7. Germline V CDR1 and CDR2: SEHNR, FQNEAQ (reference sequence). The CDR3 runs 15 residues. DNA of the CDR3: TGTGCCAGCAGCTTGGGGGACAGAGTGCCCGGGGAGCTGTTTTTT. As protein: CASSLGDRVPGELFF. Full variable domain (rest looked up from reference TRBV7-9 and TRBJ2-2): DTGVSQNPRHKITKRGQNVTFRCDPISEHNRLYWYRQTLGQGPEFLTYFQNEAQLEKSRLLSDRFSAERPKGSFSTLEIQRTEQGDSAMYLCASSLGDRVPGELFFGEGSRLTVL.

This clonotype was counted only a few times. V and J are TRBV10-3 and TRBJ2-2; TRBD2 matches 12 bases. The CDR3 runs to 19 residues. The junction had 12 bases not matched to a gene; V was cut back by 3 bases and J by 4 bases. The germline V gene encodes CDR1 ENHRY and CDR2 SYGVKD. The CDR3 loop reads CAISEPSSGGALGTGELFF. In DNA form, the CDR3 reads TGTGCCATCAGTGAACCCTCTAGCGGGGGGGCTCTGGGCACCGGGGAGCTGTTTTTT.

This clonotype was counted only a few times. DNA of the CDR3: TGCGCCAGCAGCCCTACCCATATAGCGTTATCCTACGAGCAGTACTTC. It specifies CASSPTHIALSYEQYF. The gene calls are TRBV5-1 and TRBJ2-7; possibly TRBD2 for D (5 bases). This CDR3 has 16 residues. CDR1 and CDR2 (germline): SGHRS, YFSETQ. Between the trimmed V and J ends, which lost 4 bases and 1 base, there was a span of 18 bases.

The V call is TRBV5-1, the J call TRBJ1-5, with D hard to call. Per germline, CDR1 SGHRS and CDR2 YFSETQ. The V and J ends lost 3 bases and 3 bases respectively, with 10 bases between them. This CDR3 is 14 amino acids long. Here the CDR3 reads CASSSGDYNQPQHF. The DNA of the CDR3 is TGCGCCAGCAGCTCCGGGGATTACAATCAGCCCCAGCATTTT. Combining the CDR3 with reference TRBV5-1 and TRBJ1-5 gives the whole variable domain KAGVTQTPRYLIKTRGQQVTLSCSPISGHRSVSWYQQTPGQGLQFLFEYFSETQRNKGNFPGRFSGRQFSNSRSEMNVSTLELGDSALYLCASSSGDYNQPQHFGDGTRLSIL.

This clonotype was detected a few times. V is TRBV7-2 and J is TRBJ2-7, with D possibly TRBD1 on 5 matching bases. The CDR3 sequence is 15 residues long. Germline V gene sequence: CDR1 SGHTA, CDR2 FQGNSA. V was pared by 1 base and J by 9 bases, with 19 bases between. The CDR3 loop reads CASSLEQELGFRQYF. The CDR3 region has the DNA TGTGCCAGCAGCTTAGAACAGGAGTTGGGGTTCCGGCAGTACTTC.

In this sample, this clonotype turned up many times. The chain uses TRBV24-1 and TRBJ1-5; a weak D match, TRBD1 (5 bases). V lost 6 bases to trimming and J lost 3 bases, with 8 bases between them. CDR1 and CDR2 (germline): KGHDR, SFDVKD. The CDR3 extends over 13 amino acids. The DNA of the CDR3 is TGTGCCACCAGTTCAGGGTTCAATCAGCCCCAGCATTTT. Translated, it gives CATSSGFNQPQHF.

The genes are TRBV7-8 and TRBJ1-1; no clear D gene. Germline CDR1 SGHVS, CDR2 FQNEAQ. V was pared by 5 bases and J by 0 bases, with 13 bases between. The CDR3 length is 15 residues. The CDR3 sequence is CASSQEEHMNTEAFF. CDR3 nucleotide sequence: TGTGCCAGCAGCCAAGAGGAGCACATGAACACTGAAGCTTTCTTT.

The chain combines TRBV7-9 with TRBJ1-4, with 7 bases matching TRBD1. The ends lost 4 bases at V and 7 bases at J; junction bases unmatched: 9. This CDR3 spans 15 amino acids. The germline V gene has CDR1 SEHNR and CDR2 FQNEAQ (reference sequence). CDR3 sequence: CASSSQQGIFEKLFF. The DNA of the CDR3 is TGTGCCAGCAGCTCCCAACAGGGGATCTTTGAAAAACTGTTTTTT.

As regards this clonotype: The CDR3 does not close with the conserved phenylalanine or tryptophan, likely indicating a read error. DNA for the CDR3: TGTGCCAGCTCTGTCAGGGGCAGGGCCGGGGAGCTGTTTTCT. This gives the protein CASSVRGRAGELFS. The chain joins TRBV7-2 to TRBJ2-2, with D possibly TRBD1 on 6 matching bases. Germline loops: CDR1 SGHTA, CDR2 FQGNSA. The germline V and J ends were trimmed by 8 bases and 6 bases, with 16 bases remaining between them. CDR3 length: 14 residues.

The chain uses TRBV25-1 and TRBJ2-4; 10 bases are shared with TRBD2. Germline V gene lookup returns CDR1 MGHDK and CDR2 SYGVNS. The CDR3 is 17 residues long. The V gene end was trimmed by 3 bases and the J gene end by 0 bases; junction bases not matched to a gene: 5. The CDR3 sequence is CASSDYGLAVAKNIQYF. For the CDR3, the DNA is TGTGCCAGCAGTGACTACGGACTAGCGGTAGCCAAAAACATTCAGTACTTC.

This clonotype was picked up one time. This may stem from a read error, because a much larger clone lies one nucleotide away. The gene calls are TRBV10-3 and TRBJ2-2; D possibly matches TRBD1 or TRBD2 (5 bases each). This CDR3 contains 15 residues. V was shortened by 7 bases and J by 0 bases, with 12 bases between the two germline ends. Germline-derived CDR1 and CDR2 are ENHRY and SYGVKD. The DNA of the CDR3 is TGTGCCATCAACCCGGGACGGACGAACACCGGGGAGCTGTTTTTT. Protein product: CAINPGRTNTGELFF.

This clonotype was detected only a few times. The chain employs TRBV5-4 and TRBJ2-5; 9 bases match TRBD1. The CDR3 loop spans 15 amino acids. Germline-derived CDR1 and CDR2 are SGHNT and YYREEE (reference sequence). Trimming took 0 bases from V and 4 from J; bases not matched to a gene: 4. The CDR3 loop is CASSLGRTGVETQYF. CDR3 coding DNA: TGTGCCAGCAGCTTGGGGCGGACAGGGGTAGAGACCCAGTACTTC.

This clonotype was counted only a few times. The V gene is TRBV20-1, the J gene TRBJ2-5, with TRBD1 as a possible D gene (5 bases). The CDR3 consists of 14 residues. The V gene's germline CDR1 is DFQATT and CDR2 SNEGSKA (reference sequence). Trimming stripped 6 bases from V and 7 bases from J, with 21 bases between. The CDR3 nucleotides are TGCAGTGCACGAAGGGGCTTCCGTGCCGGGACCCAGTACTTC. Its translation is CSARRGFRAGTQYF.